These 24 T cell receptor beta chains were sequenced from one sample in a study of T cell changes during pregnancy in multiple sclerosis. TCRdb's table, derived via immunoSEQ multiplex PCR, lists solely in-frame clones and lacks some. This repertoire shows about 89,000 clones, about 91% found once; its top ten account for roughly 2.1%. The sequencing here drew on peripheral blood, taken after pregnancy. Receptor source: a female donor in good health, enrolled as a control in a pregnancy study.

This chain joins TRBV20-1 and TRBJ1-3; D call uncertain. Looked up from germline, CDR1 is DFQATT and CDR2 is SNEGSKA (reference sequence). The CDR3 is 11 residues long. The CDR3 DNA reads TGCGCTGGAGGATCGGGAAACACCATATATTTT. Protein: CAGGSGNTIYF.

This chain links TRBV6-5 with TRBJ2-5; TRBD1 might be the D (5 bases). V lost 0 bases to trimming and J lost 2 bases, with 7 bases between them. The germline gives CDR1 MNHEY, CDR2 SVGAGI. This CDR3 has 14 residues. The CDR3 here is CASSYSAGQETQYF. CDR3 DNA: TGTGCCAGCAGTTACTCGGCAGGGCAAGAGACCCAGTACTTC.

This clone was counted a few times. CDR3 nucleotides: TGTGCCAGTACACAGGGGAACGTCCTTCATTCACCCCTCCACTTT. As protein: CASTQGNVLHSPLHF. The chain employs TRBV19 and TRBJ1-6; 7 bases are shared with TRBD1. CDR3 length equals 15 residues. The germline V gene encodes CDR1 LNHDA and CDR2 SQIVND (reference sequence). V lost 7 bases and J lost 8; bases outside the gene matches: 11. The full variable domain, completed using reference TRBV19 and TRBJ1-6, is DGGITQSPKYLFRKEGQNVTLSCEQNLNHDAMYWYRQDPGQGLRLIYYSQIVNDFQKGDIAEGYSVSREKKESFPLTVTSAQKNPTAFYLCASTQGNVLHSPLHFGNGTRLTVT.

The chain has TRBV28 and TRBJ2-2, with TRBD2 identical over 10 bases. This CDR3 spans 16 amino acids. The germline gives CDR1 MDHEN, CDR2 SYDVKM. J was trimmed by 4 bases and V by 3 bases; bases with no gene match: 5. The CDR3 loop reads CASSFGLAGATGELFF. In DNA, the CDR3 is TGTGCCAGCAGTTTTGGGCTAGCGGGAGCCACCGGGGAGCTGTTTTTT.

CDR3 region: CAWSVEELTEAFF. The CDR3 DNA follows: TGTGCCTGGAGTGTTGAGGAATTAACTGAAGCTTTCTTT. This rearrangement joins TRBV30 to TRBJ1-1; D is ambiguous. Germline CDR1 and CDR2: GTSNPN and SVGIG (reference sequence). V was shortened by 0 bases and J by 5 bases, with 10 bases between the two germline ends. The CDR3 runs 13 residues.

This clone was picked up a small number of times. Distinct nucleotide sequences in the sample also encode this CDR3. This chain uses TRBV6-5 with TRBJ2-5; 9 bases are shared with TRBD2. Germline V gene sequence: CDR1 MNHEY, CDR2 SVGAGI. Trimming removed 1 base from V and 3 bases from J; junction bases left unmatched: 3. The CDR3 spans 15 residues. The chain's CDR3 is CASSYLSSGEETQYF. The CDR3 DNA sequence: TGTGCCAGCAGTTACTTATCTAGCGGGGAAGAGACCCAGTACTTC.

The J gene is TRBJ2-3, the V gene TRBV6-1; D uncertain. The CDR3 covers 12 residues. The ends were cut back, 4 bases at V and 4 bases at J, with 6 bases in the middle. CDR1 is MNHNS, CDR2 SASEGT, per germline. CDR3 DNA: TGTGCCAGCAGTGTCCAGTCAGATACGCAGTATTTT. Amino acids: CASSVQSDTQYF.

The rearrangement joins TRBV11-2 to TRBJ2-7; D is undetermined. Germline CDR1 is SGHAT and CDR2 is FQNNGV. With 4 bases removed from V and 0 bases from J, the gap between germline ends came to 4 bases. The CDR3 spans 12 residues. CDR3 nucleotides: TGTGCCAGCAGCTCCCTCTCCTACGAGCAGTACTTC. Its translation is CASSSLSYEQYF. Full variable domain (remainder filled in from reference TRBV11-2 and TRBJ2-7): EAGVAQSPRYKIIEKRQSVAFWCNPISGHATLYWYQQILGQGPKLLIQFQNNGVVDDSQLPKDRFSAERLKGVDSTLKIQPAKLEDSAVYLCASSSLSYEQYFGPGTRLTVT.

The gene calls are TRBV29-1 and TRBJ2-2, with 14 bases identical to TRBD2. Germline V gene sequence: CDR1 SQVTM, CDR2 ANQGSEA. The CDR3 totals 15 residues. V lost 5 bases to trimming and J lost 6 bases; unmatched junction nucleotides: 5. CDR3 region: CSVRGLAGAAGELFF. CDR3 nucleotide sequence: TGCAGCGTTAGGGGACTAGCGGGAGCGGCCGGGGAGCTGTTTTTT.

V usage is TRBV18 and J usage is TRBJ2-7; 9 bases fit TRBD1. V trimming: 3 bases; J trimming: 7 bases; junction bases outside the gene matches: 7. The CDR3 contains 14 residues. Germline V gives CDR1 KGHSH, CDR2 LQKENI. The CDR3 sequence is CASSPDRGPWEQYF. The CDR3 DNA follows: TGTGCCAGCTCACCGGACAGGGGTCCATGGGAGCAGTACTTC. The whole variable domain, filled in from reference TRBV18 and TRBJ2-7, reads NAGVMQNPRHLVRRRGQEARLRCSPMKGHSHVYWYRQLPEEGLKFMVYLQKENIIDESGMPKERFSAEFPKEGPSILRIQQVVRGDSAAYFCASSPDRGPWEQYFGPGTRLTVT.

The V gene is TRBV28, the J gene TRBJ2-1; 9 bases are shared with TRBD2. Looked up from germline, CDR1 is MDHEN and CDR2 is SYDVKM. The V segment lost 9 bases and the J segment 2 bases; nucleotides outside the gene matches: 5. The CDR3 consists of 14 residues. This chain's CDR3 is CASRLAATYNEQFF. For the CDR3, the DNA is TGTGCCAGTCGACTAGCGGCAACCTACAATGAGCAGTTCTTC.

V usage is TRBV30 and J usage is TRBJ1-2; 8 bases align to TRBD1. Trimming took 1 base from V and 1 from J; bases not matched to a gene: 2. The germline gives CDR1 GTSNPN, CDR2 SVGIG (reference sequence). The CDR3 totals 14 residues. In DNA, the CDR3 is TGTGCCTGGAGTGGGGACAGGAATAACTATGGCTACACCTTC. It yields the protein CAWSGDRNNYGYTF.

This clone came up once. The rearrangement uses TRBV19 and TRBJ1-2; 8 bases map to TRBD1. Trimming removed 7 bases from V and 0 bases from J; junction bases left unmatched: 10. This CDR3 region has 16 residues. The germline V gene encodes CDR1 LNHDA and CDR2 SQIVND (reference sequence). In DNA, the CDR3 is TGTGCCAGTATTTCGGGGACAGGAGGCTCTAACTATGGCTACACCTTC. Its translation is CASISGTGGSNYGYTF.

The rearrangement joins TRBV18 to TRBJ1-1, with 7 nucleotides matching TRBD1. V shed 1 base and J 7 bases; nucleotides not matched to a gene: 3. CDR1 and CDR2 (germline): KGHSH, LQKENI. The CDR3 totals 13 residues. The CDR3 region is CASSPRRDSEAFF. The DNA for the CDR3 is TGTGCCAGCTCACCACGGAGGGACAGTGAAGCTTTCTTT.

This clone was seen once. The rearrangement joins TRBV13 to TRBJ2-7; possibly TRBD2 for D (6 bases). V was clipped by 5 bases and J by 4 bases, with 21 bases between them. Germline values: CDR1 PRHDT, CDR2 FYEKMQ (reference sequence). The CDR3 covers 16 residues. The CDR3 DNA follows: TGTGCCAGCAGCCATTCAGTCGGGCGGGACCTGTACGAGCAGTACTTC. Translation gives CASSHSVGRDLYEQYF.

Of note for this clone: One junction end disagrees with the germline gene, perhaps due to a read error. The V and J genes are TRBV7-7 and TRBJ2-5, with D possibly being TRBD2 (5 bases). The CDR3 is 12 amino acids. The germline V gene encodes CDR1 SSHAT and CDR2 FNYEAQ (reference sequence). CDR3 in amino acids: CASSSGEETQYF. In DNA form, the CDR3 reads TGTGCTAGCAGCTCCGGGGAAGAGACCCAGTACTTC.

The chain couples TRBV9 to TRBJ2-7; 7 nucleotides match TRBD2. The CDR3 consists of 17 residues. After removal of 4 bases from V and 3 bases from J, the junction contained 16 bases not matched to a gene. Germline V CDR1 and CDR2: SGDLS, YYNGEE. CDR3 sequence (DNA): TGTGCCAGCAGCCCGACCGGACTAGGTTTGTCGTTCTACGAGCAGTACTTC. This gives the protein CASSPTGLGLSFYEQYF.

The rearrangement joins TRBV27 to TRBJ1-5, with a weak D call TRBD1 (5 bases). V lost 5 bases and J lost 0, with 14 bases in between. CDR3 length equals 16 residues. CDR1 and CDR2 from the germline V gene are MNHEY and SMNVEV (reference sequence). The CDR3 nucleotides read TGTGCCAGCAGTCCAACCGACAGCTATAGCAATCAGCCCCAGCATTTT. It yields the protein CASSPTDSYSNQPQHF.

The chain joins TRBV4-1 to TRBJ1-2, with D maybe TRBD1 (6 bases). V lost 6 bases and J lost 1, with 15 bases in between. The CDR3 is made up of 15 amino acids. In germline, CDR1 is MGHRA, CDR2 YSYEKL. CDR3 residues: CASRVPGQRNYGYTF. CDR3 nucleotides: TGCGCCAGCAGGGTACCGGGACAACGTAACTATGGCTACACCTTC.

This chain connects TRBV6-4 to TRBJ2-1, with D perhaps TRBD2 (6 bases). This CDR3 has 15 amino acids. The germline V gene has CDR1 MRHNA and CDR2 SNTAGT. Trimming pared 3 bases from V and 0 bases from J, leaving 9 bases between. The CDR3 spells CASSDGGNSYNEQFF. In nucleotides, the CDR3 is TGTGCCAGCAGTGATGGCGGGAACTCCTACAATGAGCAGTTCTTC.

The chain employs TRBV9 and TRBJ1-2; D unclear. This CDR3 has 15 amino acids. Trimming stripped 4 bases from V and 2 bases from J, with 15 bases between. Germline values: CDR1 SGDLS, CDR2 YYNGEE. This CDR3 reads CASSLMEGANYGYTF. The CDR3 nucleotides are TGTGCCAGCAGCCTGATGGAGGGAGCAAACTATGGCTACACCTTC. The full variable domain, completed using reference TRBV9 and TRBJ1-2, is DSGVTQTPKHLITATGQRVTLRCSPRSGDLSVYWYQQSLDQGLQFLIQYYNGEERAKGNILERFSAQQFPDLHSELNLSSLELGDSALYFCASSLMEGANYGYTFGSGTRLTVV.

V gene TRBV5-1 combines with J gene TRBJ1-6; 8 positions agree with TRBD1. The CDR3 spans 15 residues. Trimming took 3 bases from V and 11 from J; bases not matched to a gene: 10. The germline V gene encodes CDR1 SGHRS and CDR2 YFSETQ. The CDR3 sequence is CASSSSDRGSTPLHF. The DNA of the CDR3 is TGCGCCAGCAGCTCCTCAGACAGGGGTAGTACACCCCTCCACTTT.

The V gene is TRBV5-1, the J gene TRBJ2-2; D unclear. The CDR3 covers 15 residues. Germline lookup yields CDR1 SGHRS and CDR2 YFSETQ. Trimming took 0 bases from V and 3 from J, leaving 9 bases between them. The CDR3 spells CASSLADSYTGELFF. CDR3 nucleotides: TGCGCCAGCAGCTTGGCCGACTCATACACCGGGGAGCTGTTTTTT. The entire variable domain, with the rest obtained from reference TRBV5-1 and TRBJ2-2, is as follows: KAGVTQTPRYLIKTRGQQVTLSCSPISGHRSVSWYQQTPGQGLQFLFEYFSETQRNKGNFPGRFSGRQFSNSRSEMNVSTLELGDSALYLCASSLADSYTGELFFGEGSRLTVL.

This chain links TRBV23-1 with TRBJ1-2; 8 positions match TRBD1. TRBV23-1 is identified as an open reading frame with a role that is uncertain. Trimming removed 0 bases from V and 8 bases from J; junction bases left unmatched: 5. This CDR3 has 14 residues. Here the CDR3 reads CASSQSDRARGYTF. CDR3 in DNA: TGCGCCAGCAGTCAATCGGACAGGGCCCGGGGCTACACCTTC.